The clone carrying this TCR beta chain turned up a few times. Antigen: not known. CD4+ T cells from unexposed donors were obtained before the COVID-19 pandemic (2011-2018). Isolation of CD4+ T cells took place after approximately 11 days in culture. Unexposed-donor CD4+ T cells were probed with SARS-CoV-2 S/N and four cold-coronavirus spikes, cells permitting. This sample was included in a study of CD4 T cells in relation to SARS-CoV-2 and coronaviruses. Overall study findings and caveats: About 65% of donors had memory CD4+ clonotypes crossrecognizing SARS-CoV-2 and common cold coronavirus spike.

Using immunoSEQ multiplex PCR, the repertoire was profiled, and TCRdb retains in-frame clones only, with some absent. The sample lists some 21,000 clones, more than 65% occurring once. Sequencing was done on a sample of CD4+ T cells from PBMCs, cultured in vitro. The sequence was obtained from a human donor in good health.

CDR3 residues: CASSSGLGATGELFF. CDR3 DNA: TGTGCCAGCAGCTCAGGGTTGGGGGCCACCGGGGAGCTGTTTTTT. The genes are TRBV28 and TRBJ2-2, with TRBD1 as a possible D gene (6 bases). In germline, CDR1 is MDHEN, CDR2 SYDVKM. V was clipped by 6 bases and J by 4 bases, with 15 bases between them. The CDR3 is made up of 15 amino acids.